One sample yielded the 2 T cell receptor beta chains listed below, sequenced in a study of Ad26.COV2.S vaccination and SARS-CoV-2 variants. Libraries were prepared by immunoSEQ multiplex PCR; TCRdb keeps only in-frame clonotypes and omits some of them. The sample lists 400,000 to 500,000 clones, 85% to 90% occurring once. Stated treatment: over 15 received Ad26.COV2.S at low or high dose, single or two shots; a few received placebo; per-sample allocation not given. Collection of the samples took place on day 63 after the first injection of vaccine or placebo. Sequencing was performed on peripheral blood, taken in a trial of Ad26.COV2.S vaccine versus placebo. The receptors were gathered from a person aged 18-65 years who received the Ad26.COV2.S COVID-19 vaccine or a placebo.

The CDR3 nucleotides are TGTGCCAGTAGTCCCCACAACAGGGGTGTAGCAGATACGCAGTATTTT. Translating it yields CASSPHNRGVADTQYF. This chain connects TRBV19 to TRBJ2-3; 7 positions agree with TRBD1. V shed 5 bases, J shed 4 bases, and the junction held 12 bases outside the gene matches. The CDR3 contains 16 residues. The germline gives CDR1 LNHDA, CDR2 SQIVND (reference sequence).

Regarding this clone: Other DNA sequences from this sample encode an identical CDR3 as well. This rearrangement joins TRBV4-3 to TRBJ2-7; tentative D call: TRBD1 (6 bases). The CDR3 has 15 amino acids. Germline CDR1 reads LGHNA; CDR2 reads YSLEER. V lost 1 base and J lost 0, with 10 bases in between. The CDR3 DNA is TGCGCCAGCAGCCAAGGGACAGCAAGCTCCTACGAGCAGTACTTC. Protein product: CASSQGTASSYEQYF.